Shown below are 2 T cell receptor beta chains from a single sample sequenced in a study of blood T cell repertoires in COVID-19. Profiling relied on immunoSEQ multiplex PCR, and the TCRdb table lists in-frame clones only, not all of them. The table lists some 140,000 clones, 85% of them singletons. Sequencing was performed on peripheral blood. All receptors derive from a human donor in a cohort sampled during active COVID-19.

V is TRBV5-6 and J is TRBJ1-1; D is undetermined. V lost 1 base and J lost 0, with 7 bases in between. CDR3 length: 14 amino acids. The germline V gene encodes CDR1 SGHDT and CDR2 YYEEEE. CDR3 DNA sequence: TGTGCCAGCAGCTTGAACGGGATGAACACTGAAGCTTTCTTT. This translates into CASSLNGMNTEAFF. The variable domain in full, with the rest retrieved from reference TRBV5-6 and TRBJ1-1, is DAGVTQSPTHLIKTRGQQVTLRCSPKSGHDTVSWYQQALGQGPQFIFQYYEEEERQRGNFPDRFSGHQFPNYSSELNVNALLLGDSALYLCASSLNGMNTEAFFGQGTRLTVV.

The chain carries TRBV6-5 and TRBJ2-5, with D possibly matching TRBD1 (5 bases). The CDR3 covers 14 residues. Trimming removed 7 bases from V and 5 bases from J, with 17 bases in between. Germline V gene data show CDR1 as MNHEY and CDR2 as SVGAGI. The CDR3 loop reads CASIWTLLEETQYF. For the CDR3, the DNA is TGTGCCAGCATATGGACACTCCTGGAGGAGACCCAGTACTTC.